What follows describes a single TCR beta chain. The record originates from a study of T-cell reconstitution after alpha-beta-depleted transplantation in children. The TCRbeta library was prepared with unique molecular identifiers. TCRdb re-analysed the PCR reads in MiXCR, keeping a single row per CDR3 protein. The table shows 500,000 or so distinct CDR3 sequences, with about 30% occurring only once. The CDR3 runs 15 residues. Germline CDR1 reads SGHRS; CDR2 reads YFSETQ. V lost 3 bases to trimming and J lost 0 bases, with 12 bases between them. The sequencing used PBMCs from the stem cell graft donor, collected from the stem cell graft. The sequence came from a human donor who donated a stem cell graft to a child with aplastic anemia. The gene calls are TRBV5-1 and TRBJ1-1; unclear D gene. CDR3 sequence (DNA): TGCGCCAGCAGCTCCCAACGGGGTGTGAACACTGAAGCTTTCTTT. Translating gives CASSSQRGVNTEAFF.